A single sample is the source of the 6 T cell receptor beta chains below, sequenced in a study of cytomegalovirus exposure and HLA in healthy donors. 60 Vbeta and 13 Jbeta primers were used in PCR. Sequenced by immunoSEQ multiplex PCR; TCRdb stores in-frame clones only, minus some. The sample consists of 150,000 to 250,000 clones, roughly four fifths of them appearing once. Material for sequencing was PBMCs. The source of these receptors is a boy aged 2 to 9 in good health and CMV-seronegative.

The CDR3, as DNA: TGCGCCAGCAGTCCCCGGGGAGGGTCGAACACCGGGGAGCTGTTTTTT. Protein product: CASSPRGGSNTGELFF. The rearrangement joins TRBV4-1 to TRBJ2-2; 7 bases line up with TRBD2. The J segment lost 0 bases and the V segment lost 6 bases, leaving 7 bases of the junction unmatched. This CDR3 has 16 residues. Germline lookup yields CDR1 MGHRA and CDR2 YSYEKL.

The genes are TRBV5-1 and TRBJ2-1, with 7 bases aligning to TRBD1. The trim removed 0 bases at V and 9 bases at J, leaving 6 bases unmatched. The CDR3 covers 14 residues. Germline values: CDR1 SGHRS, CDR2 YFSETQ. The CDR3, as DNA: TGCGCCAGCAGCTTGGATGGACAGGTGCCTGAGCAGTTCTTC. Translated: CASSLDGQVPEQFF.

The chain combines TRBV6-5 with TRBJ1-2, with D tentatively TRBD1 (5 bases). Trimming removed 6 bases from V and 8 bases from J, with 10 bases in between. CDR1 is MNHEY, CDR2 SVGAGI, per germline. This CDR3 spans 11 amino acids. The CDR3 is CASRGGSGYTF. Here the CDR3 DNA reads TGTGCCAGCAGGGGGGGGAGCGGCTACACCTTC.

The V gene is TRBV19, the J gene TRBJ1-2; the match to TRBD1 covers 10 bases. Germline CDR1 and CDR2: LNHDA and SQIVND (reference sequence). After removal of 3 bases from V and 6 bases from J, the junction contained 19 bases not matched to a gene. The CDR3 totals 19 residues. The chain's CDR3 is CASSIFPTGTGDKNNGYTF. CDR3 in DNA: TGTGCCAGTAGTATTTTTCCAACGGGGACAGGGGACAAAAACAATGGCTACACCTTC.

The chain uses TRBV7-3 and TRBJ2-1; tentatively, D is TRBD2 (5 bases). Per germline, CDR1 SGHTA and CDR2 FQGTGA. The V gene lost 3 bases and the J gene lost 5 bases, with 8 bases spanning the gap. The CDR3 loop spans 13 amino acids. This CDR3 is CASSFGLNNEQFF. Here the CDR3 DNA reads TGTGCCAGCAGCTTTGGACTCAACAATGAGCAGTTCTTC.

This clone has just a few counts. V is TRBV5-4 and J is TRBJ1-1, with TRBD1 matching over 7 bases. This CDR3 has 15 residues. The V gene's germline CDR1 is SGHNT and CDR2 YYREEE (reference sequence). V lost 0 bases and J lost 4; bases outside the gene matches: 6. CDR3 amino acids: CASSLVQGWGTEAFF. The CDR3 coding sequence is TGTGCCAGCAGCTTGGTACAGGGGTGGGGCACTGAAGCTTTCTTT. The whole variable domain, filled in from reference TRBV5-4 and TRBJ1-1, reads ETGVTQSPTHLIKTRGQQVTLRCSSQSGHNTVSWYQQALGQGPQFIFQYYREEENGRGNFPPRFSGLQFPNYSSELNVNALELDDSALYLCASSLVQGWGTEAFFGQGTRLTVV.